This T cell receptor beta chain is drawn from a study of blood T cells in healthy people across ages. Findings of the study overall: Shifts in expanded clonotypes may have been confounded by donor CMV status, which was unknown. Diversity estimates from one million T cells were considered underestimates.

Turning to this clonotype: Its antigen remains unidentified.

The second PCR ran roughly 7 to 12 cycles with a sample-barcoded 5' primer and J-beta primers. With 12 random nucleotides, a template-switch adaptor tagged each individual cDNA molecule. Every sample gave at least 2.5 million paired-end reads containing CDR3. TCRdb reprocessed the 5' RACE reads with MiXCR, giving one entry per CDR3 protein. This sample has 920,000 or so distinct CDR3 sequences, with less than 50% found just once. Trimming took off 3 bases at V and 5 bases at J, with 14 bases between the two ends. Germline CDR1 SGDLS, CDR2 YYNGEE. This CDR3 is built from 14 residues. Sequenced input: blood. This receptor was obtained from a woman aged 55-69 years in good health. The chain couples TRBV9 to TRBJ1-1; D uncertain. The CDR3 coding sequence is TGTGCCAGCAGCGCAGCCGGGAGTCGGACTGAAGCTTTCTTT. It is translated as CASSAAGSRTEAFF.